The present T cell receptor beta chain was sequenced within a study of a mutant IDH1 vaccine in newly diagnosed glioma (dated by TCRdb to the early 2020s). As for the study more broadly: Eight vaccinations were administered to patients in weeks 1, 3, 5, 7, 11, 15, 19 and 23, corresponding to visits V03 through V10. Peripheral blood was collected at six visits: V03 (baseline), V05, V07, V10, V12 and V13. Of the approximately 32 treated patients, approximately 62% were male and 37.5% were female, and the mean age was 40.4 years. Longitudinal TCRB deep sequencing was done for 25 treated patients, wherever samples were available for exploratory analyses. Before enrollment, most patients had been given radiochemotherapy with temozolomide as standard therapy, while the rest had received either radiotherapy alone or temozolomide alone. Vaccination was initiated 4-6 weeks after radiotherapy alone, or concurrently with temozolomide cycles in the chemotherapy-containing groups.

Receptor libraries were prepared by the immunoSEQ multiplex PCR assay. The hsTCRB Kit was used according to the manufacturer's protocol to amplify rearranged TCR beta chain sequences. An Illumina MiSeq was used to sequence the TCRB libraries. As for how the authors treated the data: The kit vendor's proprietary platform handled demultiplexing, trimming and gene mapping. In its TCRdb copy, this immuneACCESS table keeps in-frame sequences only and misses some clones. Where compared with another copy, unresolved V genes explain less than half of these, and the others have no known cause. That table gives V, J and clone size, and the DNA gave D and trimming. This sample comprises tens of thousands of clones, approximately 72% of them detected only once. Of the sample, approximately 5.8% is held by the ten largest clones. Results the study describes overall, beyond this receptor: PBMC samples for TCRB deep sequencing were selected based on availability. Across multiple MHC alleles, vaccine-induced immune responses were seen in 93.3% of patients. Pseudoprogression appeared unrelated to alterations in the top peripheral T cell clonotypes detected by TCRB sequencing. It was noted by the authors that analyses of patient blood samples could not be reproduced owing to sample limitations.

The germline V gene encodes CDR1 MNHEY and CDR2 SMNVEV (reference sequence). V loses 6 bases of germline sequence and J loses 0 bases, and the interval between the two ends is 12 bases. From the cysteine through the phenylalanine, the CDR3 covers 14 amino acids. Here the CDR3 DNA is all that survives: 42 bases in frame from base 1. The sample's time point label, in plain terms: week 23, last vaccination. A 20-mer mutant IDH1 peptide at 300 micrograms in Montanide made up each vaccine dose, which was injected subcutaneously together with topical imiquimod. Donors had newly diagnosed WHO grade 3 or 4 IDH1-mutant astrocytomas with loss of nuclear ATRX. The samples were drawn from NOA16, a multicentre, single-arm, open-label phase I trial in Germany that tested a mutant IDH1 peptide vaccine in humans for the first time. Genomic DNA for TCRB sequencing was isolated from EDTA blood with the DNeasy Blood and Tissue Kit.

Regarding this clone: Its antigen is still unknown. One base away there is no much larger clone; base qualities are not given.

The sequence was collected from a man aged 50 to 60 with glioma. This chain is built from TRBV27 and TRBJ2-7, with a tentative D gene TRBD1 over 6 matching bases. Sequences were derived from PBMCs, sampled from a glioma patient whose treatment included an IDH1 peptide vaccine. This receptor has the CDR3 CASRARTDSYEQYF. The nucleotide sequence reads TGTGCCAGCAGGGCTCGGACAGACTCCTACGAGCAGTACTTC.